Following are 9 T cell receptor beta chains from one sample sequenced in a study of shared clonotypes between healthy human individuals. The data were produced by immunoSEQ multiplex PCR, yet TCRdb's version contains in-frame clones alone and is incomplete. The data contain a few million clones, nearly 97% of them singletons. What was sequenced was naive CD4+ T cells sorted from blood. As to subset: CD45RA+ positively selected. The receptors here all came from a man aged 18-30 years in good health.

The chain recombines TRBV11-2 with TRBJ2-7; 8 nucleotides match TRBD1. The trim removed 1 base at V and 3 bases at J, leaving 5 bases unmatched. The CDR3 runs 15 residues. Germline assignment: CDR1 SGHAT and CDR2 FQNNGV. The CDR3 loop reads CASSLVQGAFYEQYF. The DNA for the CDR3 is TGTGCCAGCAGCTTAGTTCAGGGGGCCTTCTACGAGCAGTACTTC.

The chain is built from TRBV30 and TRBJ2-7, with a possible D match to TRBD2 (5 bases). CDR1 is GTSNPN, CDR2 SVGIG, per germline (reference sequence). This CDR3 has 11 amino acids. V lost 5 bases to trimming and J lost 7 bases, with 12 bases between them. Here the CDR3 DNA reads TGTGCCTGGGCGGTGAGAGGGGAGCAGTACTTC. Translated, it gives CAWAVRGEQYF.

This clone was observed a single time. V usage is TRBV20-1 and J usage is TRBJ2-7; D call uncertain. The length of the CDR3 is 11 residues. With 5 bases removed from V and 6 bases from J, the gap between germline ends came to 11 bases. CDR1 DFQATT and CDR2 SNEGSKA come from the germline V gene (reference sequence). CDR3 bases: TGCAGTGCTGTCCGGTCCGGCGAGCAGTACTTC. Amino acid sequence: CSAVRSGEQYF.

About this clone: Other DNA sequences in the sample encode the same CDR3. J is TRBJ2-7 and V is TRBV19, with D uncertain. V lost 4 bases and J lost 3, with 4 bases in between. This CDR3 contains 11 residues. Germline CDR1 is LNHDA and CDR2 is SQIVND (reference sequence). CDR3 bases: TGTGCCAGTAGTAATTACTACGAGCAGTACTTC. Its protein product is CASSNYYEQYF. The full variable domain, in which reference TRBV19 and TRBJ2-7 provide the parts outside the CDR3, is DGGITQSPKYLFRKEGQNVTLSCEQNLNHDAMYWYRQDPGQGLRLIYYSQIVNDFQKGDIAEGYSVSREKKESFPLTVTSAQKNPTAFYLCASSNYYEQYFGPGTRLTVT.

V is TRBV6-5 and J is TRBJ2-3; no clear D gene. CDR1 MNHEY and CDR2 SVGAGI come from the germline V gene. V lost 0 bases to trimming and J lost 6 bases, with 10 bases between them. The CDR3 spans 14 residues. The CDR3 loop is CASSYSPTQDTQYF. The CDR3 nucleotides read TGTGCCAGCAGTTACTCTCCCACACAGGATACGCAGTATTTT.

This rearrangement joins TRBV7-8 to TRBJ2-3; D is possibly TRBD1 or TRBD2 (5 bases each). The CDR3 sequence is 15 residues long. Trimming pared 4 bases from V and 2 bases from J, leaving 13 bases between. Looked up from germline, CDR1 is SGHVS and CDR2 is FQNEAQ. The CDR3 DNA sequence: TGTGCCAGCAGCTCCCGAGGGGCCGTCACAGATACGCAGTATTTT. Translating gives CASSSRGAVTDTQYF. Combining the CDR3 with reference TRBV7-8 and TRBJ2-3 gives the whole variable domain GAGVSQSPRYKVAKRGQDVALRCDPISGHVSLFWYQQALGQGPEFLTYFQNEAQLDKSGLPSDRFFAERPEGSVSTLKIQRTQQEDSAVYLCASSSRGAVTDTQYFGPGTRLTVL.

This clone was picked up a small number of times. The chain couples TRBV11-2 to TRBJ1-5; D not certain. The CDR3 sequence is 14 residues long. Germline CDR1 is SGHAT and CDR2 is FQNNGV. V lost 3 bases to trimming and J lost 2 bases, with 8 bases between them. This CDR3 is CASSFVGGNQPQHF. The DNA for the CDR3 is TGTGCCAGCAGCTTTGTAGGAGGCAATCAGCCCCAGCATTTT.

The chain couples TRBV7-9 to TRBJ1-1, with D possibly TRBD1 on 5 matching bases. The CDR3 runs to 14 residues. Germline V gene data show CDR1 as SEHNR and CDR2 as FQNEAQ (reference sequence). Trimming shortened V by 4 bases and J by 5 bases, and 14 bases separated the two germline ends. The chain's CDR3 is CASSSRMKGTEAFF. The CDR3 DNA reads TGTGCCAGCAGCTCCCGTATGAAGGGGACTGAAGCTTTCTTT.

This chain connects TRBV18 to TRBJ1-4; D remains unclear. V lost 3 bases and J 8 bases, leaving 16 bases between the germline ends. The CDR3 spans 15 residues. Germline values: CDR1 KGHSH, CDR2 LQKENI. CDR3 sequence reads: CASSPRAAHREKLFF. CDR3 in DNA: TGTGCCAGCTCACCGAGGGCAGCTCACCGGGAAAAACTGTTTTTT.